The clone carrying this TCR beta chain was detected ten times or more. Patients with uncontrolled infections, other autoimmune diseases, pregnancy or lactation were excluded. The CDR3 loop spans 14 amino acids. Germline V lookup: CDR1 ENHRY, CDR2 SYGVKD. The V end lost 4 bases, the J end lost 3 bases, and 12 bases lay between the germline ends. TCR beta CDR3 sequences were amplified from RNA transcripts. Using the HTBI primer set, a first-round RT-PCR was run on the TCR CDR3. TCRdb reanalysed the multiplex PCR reads using MiXCR and keeps one entry per CDR3 protein. The sample yields roughly 700,000 distinct CDR3 sequences, roughly a third seen once. The data were taken from a study of T cells in Graves' hyperthyroidism and ophthalmopathy.

Material: blood. The chain links TRBV10-3 to TRBJ1-1; D is possibly TRBD1 (5 bases). The clonotype comes from a woman aged 40-49 years with Graves' hyperthyroidism. Here the CDR3 reads CAISGQGSHTEAFF. The CDR3 DNA is TGTGCCATCAGTGGCCAGGGTTCCCACACTGAAGCTTTCTTT.